A single sample gave rise to the 25 T cell receptor beta chains below, sequenced in a study of blood T cell repertoires in COVID-19. Using immunoSEQ multiplex PCR, the repertoire was profiled, and TCRdb retains in-frame clones only, with some absent. The data contain fewer than 650,000 clones, about 88% of them singletons. Specimen: peripheral blood. Receptors originate from a woman in her 50s with COVID-19, enrolled during active disease.

The chain is built from TRBV6-4 and TRBJ1-2, with no clear D. The CDR3 covers 14 residues. The germline gives CDR1 MRHNA, CDR2 SNTAGT. Trimming left V 4 bases short and J 4 bases short, with 13 bases between. CDR3 loop: CASSVGKGGYGYTF. The CDR3 DNA is TGTGCCAGCAGTGTGGGCAAAGGAGGCTATGGCTACACCTTC.

This clone appeared once. This rearrangement joins TRBV7-8 to TRBJ1-1; D remains ambiguous. Trimming pared 3 bases from V and 8 bases from J, leaving 13 bases between. CDR3 size: 13 residues. The germline V gene encodes CDR1 SGHVS and CDR2 FQNEAQ. The CDR3 loop reads CASSLLRSEEAFF. The DNA for the CDR3 is TGTGCCAGCAGCTTGTTGAGGAGTGAGGAAGCTTTCTTT. The full variable domain, completed using reference TRBV7-8 and TRBJ1-1, is GAGVSQSPRYKVAKRGQDVALRCDPISGHVSLFWYQQALGQGPEFLTYFQNEAQLDKSGLPSDRFFAERPEGSVSTLKIQRTQQEDSAVYLCASSLLRSEEAFFGQGTRLTVV.

This sequence joins TRBV9 and TRBJ1-1, with D tentatively TRBD1 (6 bases). Per the germline V gene, CDR1 is SGDLS and CDR2 is YYNGEE. Trimming removed 3 bases from V and 1 base from J, with 13 bases in between. This CDR3 spans 15 amino acids. CDR3 bases: TGTGCCAGCAGCGCAAGGGACACCCCGAACACTGAAGCTTTCTTT. Encoded protein: CASSARDTPNTEAFF.

The rearrangement uses TRBV7-9 and TRBJ1-1, with a tentative D call TRBD1 (6 bases). This CDR3 comprises 16 residues. The germline V gene encodes CDR1 SEHNR and CDR2 FQNEAQ (reference sequence). The V end lost 0 bases, the J end lost 1 base, and 12 bases lay between the germline ends. The CDR3 DNA reads TGTGCCAGCAGCTTAGCGCTTACAGGGACGAACACTGAAGCTTTCTTT. It encodes CASSLALTGTNTEAFF. Drawing the rest from reference TRBV7-9 and TRBJ1-1, the complete variable domain is DTGVSQNPRHKITKRGQNVTFRCDPISEHNRLYWYRQTLGQGPEFLTYFQNEAQLEKSRLLSDRFSAERPKGSFSTLEIQRTEQGDSAMYLCASSLALTGTNTEAFFGQGTRLTVV.

The chain has TRBV18 and TRBJ1-1, with 7 bases fitting TRBD1. The CDR3 is made up of 18 amino acids. The V gene end was trimmed by 1 base and the J gene end by 0 bases; junction bases not matched to a gene: 11. The V gene's germline CDR1 is KGHSH and CDR2 LQKENI. Written as DNA, the CDR3 is TGTGCCAGCTCACCACTGTTACAGGGGAGCGGCATGAACACTGAAGCTTTCTTT. The encoded protein is CASSPLLQGSGMNTEAFF.

The chain employs TRBV5-1 and TRBJ1-2; D is uncertain. Looked up from germline, CDR1 is SGHRS and CDR2 is YFSETQ. The ends were cut back, 1 base at V and 3 bases at J, with 7 bases in the middle. The CDR3 is 13 residues long. The CDR3 DNA reads TGCGCCAGCAGCTTGTATTCGGACTATGGCTACACCTTC. Its protein product is CASSLYSDYGYTF.

The gene calls are TRBV14 and TRBJ2-5; 11 positions match TRBD2. CDR1 is SGHDN and CDR2 is FVKESK in the germline V gene. This CDR3 is built from 16 residues. The J segment lost 2 bases and the V segment lost 3 bases, leaving 5 bases of the junction unmatched. In nucleotides, the CDR3 is TGTGCCAGCAGCCACCGTGGGACTAGCGGACAAGAGACCCAGTACTTC. This translates into CASSHRGTSGQETQYF.

In nucleotides, the CDR3 is TGTGCCAGCGGGCCAGGGATTGGGGCAGTAAGCACAGATACGCAGTATTTT. This gives the protein CASGPGIGAVSTDTQYF. The rearrangement uses TRBV9 and TRBJ2-3; D may be TRBD1 (5 bases). The CDR3 extends over 17 amino acids. V was cut by 7 bases and J by 0 bases, with 21 bases left in between. CDR1 is SGDLS and CDR2 is YYNGEE in the germline V gene.

This chain links TRBV3-1 (or the pseudogene TRBV3-2) with TRBJ1-1, with 8 nucleotides matching TRBD1. Trimming at V came to 8 bases and at J to 2 bases, leaving 4 bases not matched to a gene. This CDR3 spans 13 amino acids. CDR1 is LGHDT, CDR2 YNNKEL, per germline (reference sequence). The CDR3, as DNA: TGTGCCAGCGGCAGGGGGCAAAACACTGAAGCTTTCTTT. It specifies CASGRGQNTEAFF.

The chain links TRBV3-1 (or the pseudogene TRBV3-2) to TRBJ2-7, with a tentative D call TRBD2 (6 bases). Germline V gives CDR1 LGHDT, CDR2 YNNKEL (reference sequence). The CDR3 spans 14 residues. V gave up 4 bases and J gave up 4 bases, with 14 bases separating them. This CDR3 is CASSLSGGGYEQYF. In DNA form, the CDR3 reads TGTGCCAGCAGCCTTAGCGGTGGCGGGTACGAGCAGTACTTC.

Notes on this clone: The same CDR3 is also encoded by other DNA sequences in this sample. The chain is built from TRBV5-1 and TRBJ1-1, with D unclear. The CDR3 sequence is 12 residues long. With 1 base removed from V and 4 bases from J, the gap between germline ends came to 5 bases. The germline CDR1 and CDR2 sequences are SGHRS and YFSETQ. This CDR3 is CASSLTGTEAFF. The CDR3 DNA is TGCGCCAGCAGCTTGACTGGCACTGAAGCTTTCTTT.

V usage is TRBV5-4 and J usage is TRBJ1-6, with D possibly being TRBD1 (6 bases). Germline CDR1 and CDR2: SGHNT and YYREEE (reference sequence). The V gene lost 4 bases and the J gene lost 2 bases, with 16 bases spanning the gap. The CDR3 consists of 17 residues. CDR3 loop: CASSVPPGHPYNSPLHF. The CDR3 nucleotides are TGTGCCAGCAGCGTCCCCCCGGGACACCCCTATAATTCACCCCTCCACTTT.

This clone was detected once. The CDR3 DNA sequence: TGCGGACTAGCGGCCACAGATACGCAGTATTTT. Its protein is CGLAATDTQYF. J is TRBJ2-3 and V is TRBV20-1; 10 bases map to TRBD2. The CDR3 length is 11 residues. Germline CDR1 reads DFQATT; CDR2 reads SNEGSKA (reference sequence).

The chain carries TRBV18 and TRBJ1-1, with D maybe TRBD1 (5 bases). CDR1 is KGHSH, CDR2 LQKENI, per germline. V dropped 6 bases and J dropped 4 bases, with 12 bases sitting between them. This CDR3 comprises 13 residues. The CDR3 DNA follows: TGTGCCAGCTCGCTTGGGACTTCCACTGAAGCTTTCTTT. Its translation: CASSLGTSTEAFF.

The chain couples TRBV6-2 or TRBV6-3 to TRBJ1-6; D remains ambiguous. The germline V gene encodes CDR1 MNHEY and CDR2 SVGEGT. This CDR3 region has 13 residues. The V and J ends lost 1 base and 18 bases respectively, with 16 bases between them. CDR3 sequence reads: CASSYYLSVEPHF. The CDR3 DNA follows: TGTGCCAGCAGTTACTACCTAAGTGTGGAGCCCCACTTT.

The chain couples TRBV9 to TRBJ2-2; TRBD1 aligns across 7 bases. The CDR3 contains 15 residues. J gave up 6 bases and V 0 bases, and 5 bases lay outside the gene matches. The V gene's germline CDR1 is SGDLS and CDR2 YYNGEE. The CDR3 sequence is CASSVDRGQAGELFF. CDR3 nucleotides: TGTGCCAGCAGCGTAGACAGGGGTCAGGCCGGGGAGCTGTTTTTT.

This sequence joins TRBV18 and TRBJ1-1; 7 bases are a match to TRBD1. The germline V gene encodes CDR1 KGHSH and CDR2 LQKENI. The V and J ends lost 4 bases and 5 bases, in that order; junction bases with no gene match: 7. The CDR3 totals 14 residues. The CDR3 DNA reads as TGTGCCAGCTCACAGGGTAGGGGGCAAACTGAAGCTTTCTTT. Residues: CASSQGRGQTEAFF.

The V and J genes are TRBV3-1 (or the pseudogene TRBV3-2) and TRBJ1-1; 7 bases are a match to TRBD1. Losses at the gene ends were 3 bases for V and 7 bases for J; bases not matched to a gene: 11. The germline V gene encodes CDR1 LGHDT and CDR2 YNNKEL (reference sequence). The CDR3 totals 15 residues. DNA for the CDR3: TGTGCCAGCAGCCATAGTATAAGGGGGCGGAATGAAGCTTTCTTT. It specifies CASSHSIRGRNEAFF.

The chain uses TRBV19 and TRBJ1-1; 8 bases map to TRBD1. Germline V gives CDR1 LNHDA, CDR2 SQIVND (reference sequence). V gave up 7 bases and J gave up 0 bases; unmatched junction bases: 7. The CDR3 is made up of 15 amino acids. CDR3 bases: TGTGCCAGTAACCCAGGACAGGGCATGAACACTGAAGCTTTCTTT. This sequence encodes CASNPGQGMNTEAFF.

In this sample, this clone turned up a few times. The same CDR3 can be traced to other DNA sequences in this sample. The rearrangement uses TRBV9 and TRBJ1-3; D gene unclear. The CDR3 runs to 15 residues. Germline V gene lookup returns CDR1 SGDLS and CDR2 YYNGEE. The germline V and J ends were trimmed by 1 base and 0 bases, with 8 bases remaining between them. The CDR3 sequence is CASSVRGSSGNTIYF. CDR3 sequence (DNA): TGTGCCAGCAGCGTACGCGGATCCTCTGGAAACACCATATATTTT.

The gene calls are TRBV2 and TRBJ1-2; D is ambiguous. Per germline, CDR1 SNHLY and CDR2 FYNNEI. The length of the CDR3 is 13 residues. Trimming stripped 5 bases from V and 8 bases from J, with 15 bases between. The CDR3 DNA follows: TGTGCCAGCAGTAGAAGGCCGGGTCGGGGCTACACCTTC. This codes for CASSRRPGRGYTF.

V is TRBV2 and J is TRBJ1-5; TRBD1 is a possible D gene (5 bases). Germline loops: CDR1 SNHLY, CDR2 FYNNEI. V dropped 4 bases and J dropped 6 bases, with 10 bases sitting between them. The CDR3 spans 13 residues. The CDR3: CASSVGRGQPQHF. Here the CDR3 DNA reads TGTGCCAGCAGTGTAGGGAGGGGTCAGCCCCAGCATTTT.

This clone was observed once. The chain carries TRBV11-2 and TRBJ1-5; 7 bases map to TRBD1. The CDR3 extends over 15 amino acids. Trimming removed 4 bases from V and 3 bases from J; junction bases left unmatched: 6. Germline loops: CDR1 SGHAT, CDR2 FQNNGV. CDR3 sequence reads: CASSSGQSTNQPQHF. The CDR3 region has the DNA TGTGCCAGCAGCTCGGGACAGTCAACCAATCAGCCCCAGCATTTT. The full variable domain, completed using reference TRBV11-2 and TRBJ1-5, is EAGVAQSPRYKIIEKRQSVAFWCNPISGHATLYWYQQILGQGPKLLIQFQNNGVVDDSQLPKDRFSAERLKGVDSTLKIQPAKLEDSAVYLCASSSGQSTNQPQHFGDGTRLSIL.

This clone was seen just once. V is TRBV3-1 (or the pseudogene TRBV3-2) and J is TRBJ2-7; tentative D call: TRBD2 (5 bases). Germline V gene sequence: CDR1 LGHDT, CDR2 YNNKEL (reference sequence). The CDR3 has 14 residues. Trimming cost V 1 base and J 2 bases, with 9 bases left between them. CDR3 sequence: CASSQGLNTYEQYF. CDR3 bases: TGTGCCAGCAGCCAAGGACTAAATACCTACGAGCAGTACTTC.

In this sample, this clone turned up a few times. The V and J genes are TRBV4-2 and TRBJ1-5; 7 bases line up with TRBD1. In germline, CDR1 is LGHNA, CDR2 YNFKEQ. The V gene end was trimmed by 5 bases and the J gene end by 5 bases; junction bases not matched to a gene: 6. This CDR3 region has 14 residues. The CDR3: CASSITGVDQPQHF. The CDR3, as DNA: TGTGCCAGCAGCATTACAGGGGTAGATCAGCCCCAGCATTTT.